These 2 T cell receptor beta chains share one sample of origin, sequenced in a study of molecular identifiers for immune sequencing clone quantification. TCRdb analysed the PCR reads with MiXCR anew, one entry per CDR3 protein. The table includes roughly 630,000 distinct CDR3 sequences, about 25% detected once. Input material: naive CD8+ T cells from blood, with Jurkat cell RNA spiked in. The subset is: FACS-sorted CD8+CD4-CCR7+CD45RA+ naive T cells. The receptors derive from a human donor in good health. Some libraries in this study had Jurkat cell RNA spiked in.

About this clonotype itself: Since a much larger clone is just one base distant, this may be a read error. The chain uses TRBV27 and TRBJ2-5, with 8 bases aligning to TRBD2. Germline V gives CDR1 MNHEY, CDR2 SMNVEV (reference sequence). The CDR3 sequence is 14 residues long. This CDR3 reads CVSSSGLAQETQYF. The CDR3 nucleotides are TGTGTCAGCAGTTCCGGACTAGCCCAAGAGACCCAGTACTTC.

This clonotype has at least ten counts. This chain joins TRBV5-1 and TRBJ2-5, with 8 bases that match TRBD1. Germline-derived CDR1 and CDR2 are SGHRS and YFSETQ. The CDR3 consists of 15 residues. The junction had 7 bases not matched to a gene; V was cut back by 4 bases and J by 2 bases. The CDR3 DNA reads as TGCGCCAGCAGCCCAGGACAGGGAATGCAAGAGACCCAGTACTTC. It specifies CASSPGQGMQETQYF. The whole variable domain, filled in from reference TRBV5-1 and TRBJ2-5, reads KAGVTQTPRYLIKTRGQQVTLSCSPISGHRSVSWYQQTPGQGLQFLFEYFSETQRNKGNFPGRFSGRQFSNSRSEMNVSTLELGDSALYLCASSPGQGMQETQYFGPGTRLLVL.